The 3 T cell receptor beta chains listed next were all sequenced from one sample in a study of blood T cells in healthy people across ages. A J-beta primer mix and a sample-barcoded 5' primer were used in a second PCR of roughly 7 to 12 cycles. A single record per CDR3 protein comes from TCRdb applying MiXCR to the 5' RACE reads. This sample has roughly 500,000 distinct CDR3 sequences, with 20% to 30% found just once. This same sample was also part of a study on T cells of mothers and their children.

Sequenced material: blood. These receptors originate from a boy between 10 and 17 years old in good health.

There are a few counts of this clonotype. The rearrangement uses TRBV7-9 and TRBJ2-1; 9 positions match TRBD2. The V gene end was trimmed by 4 bases and the J gene end by 6 bases; junction bases not matched to a gene: 7. The CDR3 consists of 15 residues. Germline lookup yields CDR1 SEHNR and CDR2 FQNEAQ (reference sequence). CDR3 loop: CASSWRGGRVNEQFF. Here the CDR3 DNA reads TGTGCCAGCAGCTGGCGGGGGGGACGAGTCAATGAGCAGTTCTTC.

This clonotype was counted a few times. The chain employs TRBV5-1 and TRBJ2-5; D is unresolved. V lost 0 bases, J lost 2 bases, and 11 bases lay in between. Per the germline V gene, CDR1 is SGHRS and CDR2 is YFSETQ. The CDR3 spans 15 residues. The CDR3 sequence: CASSLGAMGQETQYF. The CDR3 DNA follows: TGCGCCAGCAGCTTGGGGGCTATGGGGCAAGAGACCCAGTACTTC.

The chain combines TRBV27 with TRBJ2-5; maybe TRBD1 (6 bases). The J call may be in error: the DNA end matches TRBJ2-1 better. Germline-derived CDR1 and CDR2 are MNHEY and SMNVEV (reference sequence). CDR3 length equals 14 residues. DNA for the CDR3: TGTGCCAGCAATGGTGGGGGCACCTACAATGAGCAGTTCTTC. This translates into CASNGGGTYNEQFF.